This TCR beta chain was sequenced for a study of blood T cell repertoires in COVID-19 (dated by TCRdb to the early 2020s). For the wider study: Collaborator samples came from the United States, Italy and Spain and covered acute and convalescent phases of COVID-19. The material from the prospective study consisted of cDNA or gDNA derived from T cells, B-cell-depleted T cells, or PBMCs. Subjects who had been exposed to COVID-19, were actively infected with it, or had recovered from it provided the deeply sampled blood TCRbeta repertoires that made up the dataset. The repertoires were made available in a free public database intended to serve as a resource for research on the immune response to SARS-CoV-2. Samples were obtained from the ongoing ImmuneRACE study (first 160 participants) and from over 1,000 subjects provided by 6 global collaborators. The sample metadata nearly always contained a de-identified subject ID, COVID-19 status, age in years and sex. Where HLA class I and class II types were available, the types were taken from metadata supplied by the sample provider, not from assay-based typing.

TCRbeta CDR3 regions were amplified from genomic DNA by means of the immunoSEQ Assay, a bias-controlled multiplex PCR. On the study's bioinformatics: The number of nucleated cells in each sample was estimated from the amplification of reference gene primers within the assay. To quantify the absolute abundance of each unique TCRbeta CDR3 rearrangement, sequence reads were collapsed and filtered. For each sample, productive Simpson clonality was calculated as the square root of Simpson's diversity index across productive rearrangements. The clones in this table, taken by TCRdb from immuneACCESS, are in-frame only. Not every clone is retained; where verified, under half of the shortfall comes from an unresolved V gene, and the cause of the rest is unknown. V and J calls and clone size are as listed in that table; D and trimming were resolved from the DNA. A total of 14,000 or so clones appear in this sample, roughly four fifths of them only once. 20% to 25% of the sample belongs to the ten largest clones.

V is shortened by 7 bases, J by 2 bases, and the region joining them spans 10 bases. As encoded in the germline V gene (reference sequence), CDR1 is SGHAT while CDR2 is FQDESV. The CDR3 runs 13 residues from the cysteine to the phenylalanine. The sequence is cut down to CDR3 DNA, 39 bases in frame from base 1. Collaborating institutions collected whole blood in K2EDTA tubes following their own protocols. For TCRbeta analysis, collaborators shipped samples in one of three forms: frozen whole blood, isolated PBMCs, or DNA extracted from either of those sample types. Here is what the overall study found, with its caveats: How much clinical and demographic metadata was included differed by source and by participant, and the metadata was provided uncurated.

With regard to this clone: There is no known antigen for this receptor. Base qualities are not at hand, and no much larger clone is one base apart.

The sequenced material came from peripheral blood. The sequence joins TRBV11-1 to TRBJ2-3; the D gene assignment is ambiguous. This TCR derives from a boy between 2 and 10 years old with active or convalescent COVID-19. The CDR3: CASMKPNTDTQYF. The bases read TGTGCCAGCATGAAGCCAAACACAGATACGCAGTATTTT.